The clone carrying this TCR beta chain showed up many times. The target antigen is unknown. The sample belongs to a study of regulatory T cells in long-lasting Graves disease. Germline CDR1 and CDR2: MNHEY and SMNVEV (reference sequence). V lost 0 bases and J 4 bases, leaving 13 bases between the germline ends. The CDR3 spans 15 residues. To make TCR beta libraries, researchers used iRepertoire HTBI primers and Arm-PCR of CDR3 regions. Each CDR3 protein gets one entry after TCRdb re-called the multiplex PCR reads with MiXCR. This sample has about 420,000 distinct CDR3 sequences, with 16% found just once. General study results and limits: There was favoring of TRBV28, TRBJ1-2 and TRBJ2-5 in persistent disease.

Regarding time point: newly diagnosed GD, antithyroid drugs for less than 3 months. RNA extracted from PBMCs served as the sequencing template. Peripheral blood, at roughly 8.4 milliliters, went into EDTA tubes. The same data also went into a second study, on T cells in Graves' hyperthyroidism and ophthalmopathy. From that paper: HTBI primers were employed in a first-round RT-PCR of the TCR CDR3.

This receptor was taken from a woman aged 18 to 35 with Graves disease. The chain is built from TRBV27 and TRBJ2-7; a weak D match, TRBD2 (5 bases). The material sequenced was peripheral blood mononuclear cells (PBMCs), taken at new diagnosis, from a patient treated with antithyroid drugs. The CDR3 reads CASSLSRGLEYEQYF. The DNA for the CDR3 is TGTGCCAGCAGTTTATCGCGAGGGCTCGAGTACGAGCAGTACTTC.